This is a list of T cell receptor beta chains from one sample in a study of CD4 and CD8 cells across lung adenocarcinoma regions. TCRdb reprocessed the PCR reads via MiXCR and lists one record per CDR3 protein. The sample comprises 3,500 to 4,500 distinct CDR3 sequences, about 61% of which are singletons, and 16% rests with the top ten. Sample: CD4+ T cells from the center of a lung tumor. The receptors derive from a male donor with lung adenocarcinoma. The CD4 and CD8 labels of this study may be unreliable. Each CDR3 is given with its conserved first and last residue. Each record gives: clone size, J gene, D gene, CDR3 length, V gene, CDR3 DNA, CDR3 protein. A D gene is named only where the DNA matches it firmly. The size field is filled for only some rows; it gives once, few, many or a size class.

size: .
J: TRBJ2-3
D: .
length: 13
V: TRBV6-1
DNA: TGTGCCAGCAGCGTAACCCCGCAACCTACGCAGTATTTT
CDR3: CASSVTPQPTQYF

size: few
J: TRBJ2-5
D: .
length: 19
V: TRBV28
DNA: TGTGCCAGCAGTTTTAGCGGAGGGGCGGGGTTGATGTACCAAGAGACCCAGTACTTC
CDR3: CASSFSGGAGLMYQETQYF

size: .
J: TRBJ2-1
D: TRBD1
length: 16
V: TRBV28
DNA: TGTGCCAGCAGTTCCCCCGGGACAGGGGGCTACAATGAGCAGTTCTTC
CDR3: CASSSPGTGGYNEQFF

size: .
J: TRBJ2-1
D: .
length: 12
V: TRBV6-5
DNA: TGTGCCAGCATTTCGCAGGGTTATGAGCAGTTCTTC
CDR3: CASISQGYEQFF

size: few
J: TRBJ1-5
D: .
length: 12
V: TRBV6-1
DNA: TGTGCCGCAAAGCAGGGAGCTCAGCCCCAGCATTTT
CDR3: CAAKQGAQPQHF

size: .
J: TRBJ2-1
D: TRBD2
length: 18
V: TRBV4-3
DNA: TGCGCCAGCAGCCAAGATTTACCCGGACTAGCGGGAAGGAATGAGCAGTTCTTC
CDR3: CASSQDLPGLAGRNEQFF

size: once
J: TRBJ2-1
D: .
length: 16
V: TRBV6-1
DNA: TGTGCCAGCAGTGAAGATTGGACAGCCAAAGCCTACGAGCAGTTCTTC
CDR3: CASSEDWTAKAYEQFF

size: .
J: TRBJ1-1
D: .
length: 17
V: TRBV7-8
DNA: TGTGCCAGCAGCCCTGTCGTCATTACGAGGATAGACACTGAAGCTTTCTTT
CDR3: CASSPVVITRIDTEAFF

size: large
J: TRBJ2-3
D: TRBD1
length: 13
V: TRBV7-2
DNA: TGTGCCAGCAGCTCCGGACAGGGATCTACGCAGTATTTT
CDR3: CASSSGQGSTQYF

size: medium-sized
J: TRBJ2-1
D: .
length: 13
V: TRBV25-1
DNA: TGTGCCAGCCTACCGGGGGGCGCGGATGAGCAGTTCTTC
CDR3: CASLPGGADEQFF